A single sample gave rise to the 21 T cell receptor beta chains below, sequenced in a study of OX40 agonist ivuxolimab in advanced cancers. Repertoires were generated with immunoSEQ multiplex PCR, while TCRdb's copy carries only in-frame clones and drops some. The profile shows 80,000 or so clones, about 90% of them singletons. Sample: CD4+ or CD8+ T cells sorted from blood, taken in a trial of the OX40 agonist ivuxolimab. The receptor set was obtained from an adult with an advanced solid tumor such as melanoma, head and neck, liver or kidney cancer.

The chain is built from TRBV7-6 and TRBJ2-5; D is uncertain. The germline V gene encodes CDR1 SGHVS and CDR2 FNYEAQ. The CDR3 is 15 amino acids. V lost 1 base and J 3 bases, leaving 12 bases between the germline ends. CDR3 protein: CASSLERAGKETQYF. Here the CDR3 DNA reads TGTGCCAGCAGCTTAGAGCGTGCTGGTAAAGAGACCCAGTACTTC. The full variable domain, its missing parts supplied by reference TRBV7-6 and TRBJ2-5, is GAGVSQSPRYKVTKRGQDVALRCDPISGHVSLYWYRQALGQGPEFLTYFNYEAQQDKSGLPNDRFSAERPEGSISTLTIQRTEQRDSAMYRCASSLERAGKETQYFGPGTRLLVL.

The genes are TRBV2 and TRBJ1-1; a possible D gene is TRBD1 (6 bases). Germline CDR1 and CDR2: SNHLY and FYNNEI. CDR3 length equals 15 residues. The V end lost 3 bases, the J end lost 5 bases, and 16 bases lay between the germline ends. This CDR3 is CASSESPGVGTEAFF. The CDR3 region has the DNA TGTGCCAGCAGTGAGAGTCCAGGGGTGGGGACTGAAGCTTTCTTT.

The chain couples TRBV11-3 to TRBJ2-3; 12 bases agree with TRBD2. Germline V gives CDR1 SGHNT, CDR2 YENEEA. This CDR3 comprises 16 residues. Unmatched junction bases numbered 9, after V lost 5 bases and J lost 6 bases. The CDR3 coding sequence is TGTGCCAGCAGCCCAGGACTAGCGGGATCGAGGGATACGCAGTATTTT. As protein: CASSPGLAGSRDTQYF.

The rearrangement joins TRBV6-1 to TRBJ2-5; D tentatively fits TRBD1 or TRBD2 (6 bases each). Germline CDR1 reads MNHNS; CDR2 reads SASEGT. CDR3 length: 15 amino acids. V lost 3 bases and J 5 bases, leaving 16 bases between the germline ends. The CDR3 region has the DNA TGTGCCAGCAGTGAGGGGGCGATTGGAGGGGAGACCCAGTACTTC. Residues: CASSEGAIGGETQYF.

CDR3 nucleotides: TGCGCCAGCAGTCAGGGTTTGGGGGTCCGCTTAGATGGCTACACCTTC. Its translation is CASSQGLGVRLDGYTF. V is TRBV10-2 and J is TRBJ1-2; D is perhaps TRBD1 (5 bases). The V end was cut by 5 bases, the J end by 6 bases, with 22 bases between. Looked up from germline, CDR1 is WSHSY and CDR2 is SAAADI. This CDR3 has 16 residues.

This chain uses TRBV27 with TRBJ2-7, with TRBD1 matching over 10 bases. The germline V gene encodes CDR1 MNHEY and CDR2 SMNVEV (reference sequence). This CDR3 contains 14 residues. Trimming took 6 bases from V and 3 from J; bases not matched to a gene: 5. CDR3 nucleotides: TGTGCCAGCAGCCGACAGGGGGCGCGCTACGAGCAGTACTTC. It codes for CASSRQGARYEQYF.

The chain recombines TRBV19 with TRBJ2-7; D might be TRBD2 (5 bases). Germline V CDR1 and CDR2: LNHDA, SQIVND (reference sequence). Deletions cut 3 bases from V and 3 bases from J, with 12 bases between. The CDR3 totals 14 residues. Here the CDR3 reads CASSMPGGFYEQYF. The CDR3 region has the DNA TGTGCCAGTAGTATGCCTGGCGGGTTCTACGAGCAGTACTTC. Full variable domain (remainder filled in from reference TRBV19 and TRBJ2-7): DGGITQSPKYLFRKEGQNVTLSCEQNLNHDAMYWYRQDPGQGLRLIYYSQIVNDFQKGDIAEGYSVSREKKESFPLTVTSAQKNPTAFYLCASSMPGGFYEQYFGPGTRLTVT.

The genes are TRBV6-1 and TRBJ1-6; TRBD1 might be the D (5 bases). CDR3 size: 13 residues. Germline assignment: CDR1 MNHNS and CDR2 SASEGT. V was shortened by 1 base and J by 10 bases, with 8 bases between the two germline ends. The DNA for the CDR3 is TGTGCCAGCAGTGAAGTGGGGGGGTCACCCCTCCACTTT. It encodes CASSEVGGSPLHF.

V gene TRBV10-2 combines with J gene TRBJ1-1; no clear D gene. CDR1 and CDR2 (germline): WSHSY, SAAADI. Trimming removed 5 bases at V and 0 bases at J, with 10 bases between. CDR3 length equals 14 residues. CDR3 DNA sequence: TGCGCCAGCAGTCAACAGCTCATGAACACTGAAGCTTTCTTT. This encodes CASSQQLMNTEAFF.

The chain links TRBV7-2 to TRBJ1-1; D is ambiguous. Germline assignment: CDR1 SGHTA and CDR2 FQGNSA. CDR3 size: 15 residues. The ends were cut back, 0 bases at V and 3 bases at J, with 11 bases in the middle. In DNA form, the CDR3 reads TGTGCCAGCAGCTTAGCTCCCGTCAGCTACACTGAAGCTTTCTTT. As protein: CASSLAPVSYTEAFF.

This clone appeared a single time. CDR3 DNA: TGCGCCAGCTCTGTACAGCGGGGTCAAGAGACCCAGTACTTC. It translates to CASSVQRGQETQYF. The chain recombines TRBV5-1 with TRBJ2-5; 7 bases align to TRBD2. CDR1 SGHRS and CDR2 YFSETQ come from the germline V gene. CDR3 size: 14 residues. V trimming: 7 bases; J trimming: 2 bases; junction bases outside the gene matches: 8.

The rearrangement uses TRBV19 and TRBJ1-3; D is perhaps TRBD1 (5 bases). V shed 9 bases and J shed 0 bases, with 15 bases lying between them. The CDR3 consists of 15 residues. Germline values: CDR1 LNHDA, CDR2 SQIVND (reference sequence). The CDR3 loop is CASHRDSRSGNTIYF. The DNA of the CDR3 is TGTGCCAGCCACCGCGACAGCCGCTCTGGAAACACCATATATTTT.

The chain recombines TRBV7-2 with TRBJ1-3, with D maybe TRBD1 (5 bases). Trimming cost V 5 bases and J 0 bases, with 14 bases left between them. The germline CDR1 and CDR2 sequences are SGHTA and FQGNSA. The CDR3 contains 16 residues. CDR3 sequence (DNA): TGTGCCAGCAGCCCCACCCCGACAGACTCTGGAAACACCATATATTTT. Translating gives CASSPTPTDSGNTIYF.

The V gene is TRBV7-2, the J gene TRBJ1-4, with 8 bases aligning to TRBD1. V was clipped by 4 bases and J by 7 bases; unmatched bases: 8. The germline V gene encodes CDR1 SGHTA and CDR2 FQGNSA. The CDR3 runs 15 residues. The CDR3 DNA is TGTGCCAGCAGCTCAGGGACAGGCATGAGTGAAAAACTGTTTTTT. This translates into CASSSGTGMSEKLFF. The whole variable domain, filled in from reference TRBV7-2 and TRBJ1-4, reads GAGVSQSPSNKVTEKGKDVELRCDPISGHTALYWYRQSLGQGLEFLIYFQGNSAPDKSGLPSDRFSAERTGGSVSTLTIQRTQQEDSAVYLCASSSGTGMSEKLFFGSGTQLSVL.

The chain carries TRBV7-2 and TRBJ2-2, with D unresolved. The CDR3 covers 15 residues. Trimming left V 5 bases short and J 6 bases short, with 16 bases between. Looked up from germline, CDR1 is SGHTA and CDR2 is FQGNSA. The CDR3 nucleotides are TGTGCCAGCAGCCCCTATTTGGTAATTTCCGGGGAGCTGTTTTTT. Translated, it gives CASSPYLVISGELFF.

DNA of the CDR3: TGCGCCAGCAGCCCGTCGACAGGCCTTAACACTGAAGCTTTCTTT. Amino acids: CASSPSTGLNTEAFF. The chain links TRBV5-1 to TRBJ1-1, with D maybe TRBD1 (6 bases). The CDR3 runs to 15 residues. Germline V gene lookup returns CDR1 SGHRS and CDR2 YFSETQ. V shed 4 bases and J shed 2 bases, with 15 bases lying between them. Based on the CDR3 plus reference TRBV5-1 and TRBJ1-1, the full variable domain is KAGVTQTPRYLIKTRGQQVTLSCSPISGHRSVSWYQQTPGQGLQFLFEYFSETQRNKGNFPGRFSGRQFSNSRSEMNVSTLELGDSALYLCASSPSTGLNTEAFFGQGTRLTVV.

The CDR3 nucleotides read TGTGCCAGCAGTCCGCCGGACAGGAGGGTCAATGAGCAGTTCTTC. It yields the protein CASSPPDRRVNEQFF. The chain is built from TRBV27 and TRBJ2-1, with D perhaps TRBD1 (7 bases). This CDR3 is built from 15 residues. The V gene's germline CDR1 is MNHEY and CDR2 SMNVEV (reference sequence). V shed 5 bases and J shed 6 bases, with 17 bases lying between them.

This chain uses TRBV6-5 with TRBJ2-7, with 9 bases aligning to TRBD1. The germline gives CDR1 MNHEY, CDR2 SVGAGI. The CDR3 has 15 amino acids. V dropped 5 bases and J dropped 6; count of bases not matched to a gene: 11. In DNA form, the CDR3 reads TGTGCCAGCAGTACGTCCGGGACAGGGAAGGCCGAGCAGTACTTC. It yields the protein CASSTSGTGKAEQYF.

The V call is TRBV7-9, the J call TRBJ2-7; D is unclear. This CDR3 contains 14 residues. In germline, CDR1 is SEHNR, CDR2 FQNEAQ (reference sequence). Trimming removed 1 base at V and 3 bases at J, with 10 bases between. The CDR3 sequence: CASSLDPTLYEQYF. In DNA form, the CDR3 reads TGTGCCAGCAGCTTAGACCCAACCCTCTACGAGCAGTACTTC.

The chain carries TRBV11-3 and TRBJ2-1, with D perhaps TRBD2 (5 bases). The V end was cut by 3 bases, the J end by 9 bases, with 12 bases between. The CDR3 runs to 13 residues. The germline V gene encodes CDR1 SGHNT and CDR2 YENEEA. In DNA form, the CDR3 reads TGTGCCAGCAGCTTCGAGGGTGGTGGTGAGCAGTTCTTC. It specifies CASSFEGGGEQFF.

The rearrangement uses TRBV30 and TRBJ2-3; D gene uncertain. In germline, CDR1 is GTSNPN, CDR2 SVGIG (reference sequence). The CDR3 consists of 11 residues. Trimming pared 4 bases from V and 4 bases from J, leaving 6 bases between. Here the CDR3 reads CAWMAADTQYF. The CDR3 DNA is TGTGCCTGGATGGCAGCAGATACGCAGTATTTT.